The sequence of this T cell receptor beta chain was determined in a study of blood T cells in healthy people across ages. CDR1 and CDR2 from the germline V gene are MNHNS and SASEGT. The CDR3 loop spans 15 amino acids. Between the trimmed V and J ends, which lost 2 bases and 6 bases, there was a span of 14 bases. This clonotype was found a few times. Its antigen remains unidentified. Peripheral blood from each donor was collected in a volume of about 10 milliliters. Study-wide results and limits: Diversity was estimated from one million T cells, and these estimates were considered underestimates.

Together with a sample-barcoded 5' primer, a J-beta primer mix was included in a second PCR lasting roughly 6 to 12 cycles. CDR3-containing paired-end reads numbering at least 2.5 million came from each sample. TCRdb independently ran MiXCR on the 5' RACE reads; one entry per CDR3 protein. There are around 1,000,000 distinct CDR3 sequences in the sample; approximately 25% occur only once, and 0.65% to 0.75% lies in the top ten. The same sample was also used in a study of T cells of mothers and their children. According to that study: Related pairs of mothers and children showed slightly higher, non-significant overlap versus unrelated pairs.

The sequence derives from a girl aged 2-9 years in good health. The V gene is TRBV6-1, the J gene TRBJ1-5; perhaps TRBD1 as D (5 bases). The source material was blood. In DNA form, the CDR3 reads TGTGCCAGCAGTGAATTATCCGGCGGGGGTCAGCCCCAGCATTTT. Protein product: CASSELSGGGQPQHF.